This T cell receptor (beta chain) came from a study of spatial heterogeneity in lung cancer. Study-wide points: Counts of expanded alpha and beta TCRs within tumors tracked the tumor nonsynonymous mutation count.

This clonotype is medium-sized in the sample. What it binds is not known. The time point: sample taken at primary tumor resection. Donation came from approximately 69 patients with untreated early-stage non-small cell lung cancer. The CDR3 is made up of 13 amino acids. The V gene's germline CDR1 is LGHNT and CDR2 FRNRAP. V was cut by 1 base and J by 11 bases, with 14 bases left in between. Each CDR3 protein is one row after TCRdb ran MiXCR on the 5' RACE reads. The sample holds about 6,900 distinct CDR3 sequences; approximately 3.1% are singletons and the top ten take 20% to 25%. This specimen was lung tumor tissue, taken at surgery. The clonotype comes from a male donor with early-stage non-small cell lung cancer. The V call is TRBV12-5, the J call TRBJ1-1; D is undetermined. CDR3 DNA: TGTGCTAGTGGTTTGGGGGCATCGGAATGGGCTTTCTTT. Amino acid sequence: CASGLGASEWAFF.